Listed here are 19 T cell receptor beta chains from one sample, sequenced in a study of cytomegalovirus exposure and HLA in healthy donors. With 60 Vbeta and 13 Jbeta primers, the PCR was carried out. Generated by immunoSEQ multiplex PCR, the TCRdb table keeps only in-frame clones and is missing some. Of 130,000 to 150,000 clones in the sample, roughly 76% are singletons; the top ten hold under 3%. Sequenced: PBMCs. The receptor set was obtained from a woman aged 25 to 45 in good health and CMV-seronegative.

The chain joins TRBV7-6 to TRBJ1-2; 10 bases fit TRBD1. The V and J ends lost 0 bases and 7 bases, in that order; junction bases with no gene match: 5. Germline lookup yields CDR1 SGHVS and CDR2 FNYEAQ. The CDR3 has 15 residues. The CDR3 nucleotides read TGTGCCAGCAGCTTAGCCGGACAGGGGGAATCTGGCTACACCTTC. Amino acid sequence: CASSLAGQGESGYTF.

The genes are TRBV9 and TRBJ2-7; 10 positions match TRBD2. The trim removed 5 bases at V and 3 bases at J, leaving 8 bases unmatched. The CDR3 loop spans 15 amino acids. Germline lookup yields CDR1 SGDLS and CDR2 YYNGEE. The CDR3 DNA is TGTGCCAGCAGTCCTTCTAGCGGGAGTATCTACGAGCAGTACTTC. This encodes CASSPSSGSIYEQYF.

This rearrangement joins TRBV9 to TRBJ2-6; D is ambiguous. Germline V gives CDR1 SGDLS, CDR2 YYNGEE. This CDR3 has 15 amino acids. The V and J ends lost 0 bases and 2 bases respectively, with 6 bases between them. In nucleotides, the CDR3 is TGTGCCAGCAGCGTAGTGGCCGCTGGGGCCAACGTCCTGACTTTC. This translates into CASSVVAAGANVLTF.

This clone was seen just once. This chain joins TRBV5-1 and TRBJ1-5, with 7 bases that match TRBD1. The CDR3 covers 15 residues. Germline CDR1 is SGHRS and CDR2 is YFSETQ. V shed 3 bases, J shed 3 bases, and the junction held 6 bases outside the gene matches. This CDR3 reads CASSWAGTVNQPQHF. DNA of the CDR3: TGCGCCAGCAGCTGGGCCGGGACAGTCAATCAGCCCCAGCATTTT.

The chain employs TRBV10-2 and TRBJ1-1; no definite D call. The ends were cut back, 3 bases at V and 1 base at J, with 9 bases in the middle. The CDR3 totals 14 residues. The germline V gene encodes CDR1 WSHSY and CDR2 SAAADI. CDR3 amino acids: CASSETVANTEAFF. Written as DNA, the CDR3 is TGCGCCAGCAGTGAAACAGTTGCGAACACTGAAGCTTTCTTT.

The chain links TRBV19 to TRBJ2-3; 10 nucleotides line up with TRBD2. Trimming at V came to 3 bases and at J to 3 bases, leaving 9 bases not matched to a gene. Looked up from germline, CDR1 is LNHDA and CDR2 is SQIVND (reference sequence). The CDR3 length is 17 residues. The CDR3 DNA is TGTGCCAGTAGTATCCGAAGCGGGAGGGCCGTTACAGATACGCAGTATTTT. It yields the protein CASSIRSGRAVTDTQYF. The whole variable domain, remainder taken from reference TRBV19 and TRBJ2-3, is DGGITQSPKYLFRKEGQNVTLSCEQNLNHDAMYWYRQDPGQGLRLIYYSQIVNDFQKGDIAEGYSVSREKKESFPLTVTSAQKNPTAFYLCASSIRSGRAVTDTQYFGPGTRLTVL.

The V and J genes are TRBV28 and TRBJ2-7, with 11 positions matching TRBD2. In germline, CDR1 is MDHEN, CDR2 SYDVKM. J was trimmed by 1 base and V by 4 bases; bases with no gene match: 9. This CDR3 has 17 amino acids. The chain's CDR3 is CASSSSKLAGESYEQYF. The CDR3 nucleotides read TGTGCCAGCAGTTCATCGAAACTAGCGGGAGAATCCTACGAGCAGTACTTC.

The rearrangement links TRBV2 to TRBJ1-1; no clear D gene. With 8 bases removed from V and 3 bases from J, the gap between germline ends came to 13 bases. Germline CDR1 SNHLY, CDR2 FYNNEI. CDR3 size: 13 residues. As DNA, the CDR3 is TGTGCCAGCCGGCGGAGGAAGGACACTGAAGCTTTCTTT. It specifies CASRRRKDTEAFF.

This chain connects TRBV5-6 to TRBJ2-1; D might be TRBD1 (6 bases). The germline gives CDR1 SGHDT, CDR2 YYEEEE. This CDR3 comprises 14 residues. V was shortened by 3 bases and J by 8 bases, with 15 bases between the two germline ends. This chain's CDR3 is CASSSGAALHEQFF. The CDR3 nucleotides read TGTGCCAGCAGCTCAGGGGCGGCCTTACATGAGCAGTTCTTC.

This clone was seen just once. The gene calls are TRBV18 and TRBJ2-2; 7 nucleotides align to TRBD1. The CDR3 totals 14 residues. V gave up 3 bases and J gave up 3 bases; unmatched junction bases: 1. The germline V gene encodes CDR1 KGHSH and CDR2 LQKENI. The CDR3 reads CASSPGQDTGELFF. The DNA of the CDR3 is TGTGCCAGCTCACCCGGACAGGACACCGGGGAGCTGTTTTTT.

The chain uses TRBV30 and TRBJ1-1; 7 nucleotides match TRBD1. CDR3 length: 12 residues. Per germline, CDR1 GTSNPN and CDR2 SVGIG (reference sequence). V lost 0 bases, J lost 7 bases, and 2 bases stayed unmatched. The CDR3 sequence is CAWSVGDSEAFF. In DNA, the CDR3 is TGTGCCTGGAGTGTTGGGGACAGTGAAGCTTTCTTT.

The J gene is TRBJ1-1, the V gene TRBV7-2; possibly TRBD1 for D (6 bases). The germline V gene encodes CDR1 SGHTA and CDR2 FQGNSA. V gave up 5 bases and J gave up 0 bases, with 13 bases separating them. This CDR3 region has 15 residues. CDR3 in DNA: TGTGCCAGCAGCCGAAGCGGACAGATGAACACTGAAGCTTTCTTT. Its translation: CASSRSGQMNTEAFF.

The chain is built from TRBV30 and TRBJ2-5; 8 bases align to TRBD2. Germline V gives CDR1 GTSNPN, CDR2 SVGIG (reference sequence). Losses at the gene ends were 4 bases for V and 5 bases for J; bases not matched to a gene: 6. This CDR3 is 13 amino acids long. The CDR3 nucleotides read TGTGCCTGGAAAAGGGGCGGGGGGGAGACCCAGTACTTC. This gives the protein CAWKRGGGETQYF. Looking up the rest from reference TRBV30 and TRBJ2-5 gives the full variable domain: SQTIHQWPATLVQPVGSPLSLECTVEGTSNPNLYWYRQAAGRGLQLLFYSVGIGQISSEVPQNLSASRPQDRQFILSSKKLLLSDSGFYLCAWKRGGGETQYFGPGTRLLVL.

The gene calls are TRBV4-1 and TRBJ1-4; 9 bases agree with TRBD1. The trim removed 7 bases at V and 4 bases at J, leaving 1 base unmatched. This CDR3 region has 13 residues. Germline CDR1 reads MGHRA; CDR2 reads YSYEKL. The CDR3 loop reads CASTTGGNEKLFF. CDR3 nucleotide sequence: TGCGCCAGCACGACAGGGGGTAATGAAAAACTGTTTTTT.

The chain employs TRBV5-1 and TRBJ2-2; 15 bases are a match to TRBD2. The CDR3 has 17 residues. The J segment lost 4 bases and the V segment lost 3 bases, leaving 4 bases of the junction unmatched. Germline CDR1 is SGHRS and CDR2 is YFSETQ. CDR3: CASSSGLAGGSTGELFF. The CDR3 nucleotides are TGCGCCAGCAGCTCCGGACTAGCGGGAGGGTCCACCGGGGAGCTGTTTTTT.

This sequence joins TRBV27 and TRBJ1-6; TRBD1 might be the D (5 bases). With 4 bases removed from V and 6 bases from J, the gap between germline ends came to 13 bases. This CDR3 is 15 amino acids long. Germline assignment: CDR1 MNHEY and CDR2 SMNVEV (reference sequence). Here the CDR3 DNA reads TGTGCCAGCAGTTGGTGGGGCAGCCTTAATTCACCCCTCCACTTT. Translation: CASSWWGSLNSPLHF.

This clone was observed a handful of times. V gene TRBV6-6 combines with J gene TRBJ1-2; 8 nucleotides line up with TRBD1. Trimming removed 6 bases from V and 4 bases from J; junction bases left unmatched: 7. The CDR3 runs to 14 residues. Germline-derived CDR1 and CDR2 are MNHNY and SVGAGI (reference sequence). The CDR3 DNA follows: TGTGCCAGCAGCCCCGGACAGGGTGTCTATGGCTACACCTTC. Its translation: CASSPGQGVYGYTF.

This chain connects TRBV2 to TRBJ1-1, with a possible D match to TRBD1 (6 bases). V lost 8 bases, J lost 2 bases, and 18 bases lay in between. The CDR3 consists of 15 residues. Per the germline V gene, CDR1 is SNHLY and CDR2 is FYNNEI. The CDR3: CASRVETGPNTEAFF. The CDR3 DNA reads TGTGCCAGCCGGGTTGAGACAGGCCCTAACACTGAAGCTTTCTTT.

The chain links TRBV15 to TRBJ1-1, with D unclear. Germline V gene sequence: CDR1 LNHNV, CDR2 YYDKDF (reference sequence). The ends were cut back, 2 bases at V and 1 base at J, with 5 bases in the middle. This CDR3 region has 13 residues. The CDR3 bases are TGTGCCACCAGCAGACACAAGAACACTGAAGCTTTCTTT. Its translation is CATSRHKNTEAFF.